One sample yielded the 8 T cell receptor beta chains listed below, sequenced in a study of cytomegalovirus exposure and HLA in healthy donors. Repertoires were generated with immunoSEQ multiplex PCR, while TCRdb's copy carries only in-frame clones and drops some. Among 100,000 to 150,000 clones, 75% to 90% were seen once, and the ten largest hold 1% to 1.5%. The sample was PBMCs. These receptors were obtained from a woman younger than 30 in good health and CMV-seronegative.

This chain joins TRBV4-2 and TRBJ2-7; TRBD1 matches at 7 bases. Germline CDR1 reads LGHNA; CDR2 reads YNFKEQ. V shed 1 base and J 2 bases; nucleotides not matched to a gene: 5. The CDR3 is 15 residues long. This CDR3 is CASSQAFGTAYEQYF. The CDR3 nucleotides read TGTGCCAGCAGCCAAGCCTTTGGGACAGCCTACGAGCAGTACTTC.

The V and J genes are TRBV19 and TRBJ2-7; TRBD1 might be the D (6 bases). The length of the CDR3 is 15 residues. Trimming stripped 6 bases from V and 3 bases from J, with 18 bases between. The germline V gene has CDR1 LNHDA and CDR2 SQIVND (reference sequence). The DNA of the CDR3 is TGTGCCAGTAGGATCCGGGACACGGAGCGCTACGAGCAGTACTTC. Its translation: CASRIRDTERYEQYF.

The chain uses TRBV6-1 and TRBJ1-1; D call uncertain. The CDR3 is made up of 13 amino acids. V dropped 6 bases and J dropped 6 bases, with 14 bases sitting between them. Germline-derived CDR1 and CDR2 are MNHNS and SASEGT. Written as DNA, the CDR3 is TGTGCCAGCAGCCTAACTGGTCCTCCTGAAGCTTTCTTT. This gives the protein CASSLTGPPEAFF.

The chain recombines TRBV27 with TRBJ2-7; 11 bases align to TRBD1. The CDR3 sequence is 17 residues long. Trimming at V came to 6 bases and at J to 2 bases, leaving 12 bases not matched to a gene. CDR1 is MNHEY and CDR2 is SMNVEV in the germline V gene (reference sequence). This chain's CDR3 is CASSSLGTGGITYEQYF. The CDR3, as DNA: TGTGCCAGCAGCAGCCTGGGGACAGGGGGAATCACCTACGAGCAGTACTTC.

The chain combines TRBV6-5 with TRBJ2-1; 9 bases align to TRBD1. CDR1 is MNHEY, CDR2 SVGAGI, per germline. With V trimmed by 2 bases and J by 7 bases, 3 bases remained unmatched. The CDR3 length is 14 residues. CDR3 amino acids: CASSYGTGRNEQFF. Here the CDR3 DNA reads TGTGCCAGCAGTTACGGGACAGGGAGGAATGAGCAGTTCTTC.

The chain joins TRBV12-5 to TRBJ1-4; maybe TRBD1 (5 bases). The CDR3 runs 16 residues. V shed 2 bases and J shed 8 bases, with 18 bases lying between them. Germline CDR1 is LGHNT and CDR2 is FRNRAP. The CDR3 reads CASGLWGDSAGEKLFF. For the CDR3, the DNA is TGTGCTAGTGGTTTGTGGGGGGACTCCGCCGGGGAAAAACTGTTTTTT. Filled out from reference TRBV12-5 and TRBJ1-4, the complete variable domain reads DARVTQTPRHKVTEMGQEVTMRCQPILGHNTVFWYRQTMMQGLELLAYFRNRAPLDDSGMPKDRFSAEMPDATLATLKIQPSEPRDSAVYFCASGLWGDSAGEKLFFGSGTQLSVL.

The chain combines TRBV6-4 with TRBJ2-1; TRBD2 matches at 11 bases. Germline CDR1 and CDR2: MRHNA and SNTAGT. Trimming took 6 bases from V and 2 from J; bases not matched to a gene: 3. CDR3 length: 15 residues. CDR3 in DNA: TGTGCCAGCAGAGAACTAGCGGGGGCCTACAATGAGCAGTTCTTC. It is translated as CASRELAGAYNEQFF.

Of note for this clone: The sample holds other DNA sequences that translate to the same CDR3. The gene calls are TRBV2 and TRBJ2-7, with D perhaps TRBD1 (7 bases). From germline, CDR1 is SNHLY and CDR2 FYNNEI. Trimming cost V 6 bases and J 4 bases, with 10 bases left between them. The CDR3 length is 12 residues. DNA of the CDR3: TGTGCCAGCAGGCGGGACAGTTACGAGCAGTACTTC. This codes for CASRRDSYEQYF.